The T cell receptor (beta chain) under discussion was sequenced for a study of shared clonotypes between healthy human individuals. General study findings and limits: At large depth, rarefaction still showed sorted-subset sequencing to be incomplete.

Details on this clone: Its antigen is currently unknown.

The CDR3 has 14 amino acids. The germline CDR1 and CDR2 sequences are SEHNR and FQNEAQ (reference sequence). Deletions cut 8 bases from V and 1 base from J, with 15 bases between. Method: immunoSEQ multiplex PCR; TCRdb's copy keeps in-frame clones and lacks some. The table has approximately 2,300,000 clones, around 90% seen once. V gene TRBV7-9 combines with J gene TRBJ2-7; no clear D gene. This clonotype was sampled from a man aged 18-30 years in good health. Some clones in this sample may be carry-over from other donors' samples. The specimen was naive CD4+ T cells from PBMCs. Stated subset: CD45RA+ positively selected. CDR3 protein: CASGMQALSYEQYF. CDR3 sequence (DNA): TGTGCCAGCGGTATGCAGGCCCTTTCCTACGAGCAGTACTTC.